The T cell receptor beta chain under discussion was sequenced for a study of cytomegalovirus exposure and HLA in healthy donors. The CDR3 contains 15 residues. V was clipped by 4 bases and J by 2 bases; unmatched bases: 4. Germline V CDR1 and CDR2: SQVTM, ANQGSEA. Study results and limitations: Among TCR beta chains, those listed as cytomegalovirus-associated numbered around 160.

This clone was detected only once. Its antigen is unidentified. The donors belonged to the approximately 120-subject validation cohort, separate from the roughly 670-subject first cohort. TCRdb's table, derived via immunoSEQ multiplex PCR, lists solely in-frame clones and lacks some. Among about 160,000 clones listed, over 80% were seen once. The clonotype originates from a man aged 30-40 years in good health and CMV-seropositive. The sample taken for sequencing was PBMCs. The rearrangement uses TRBV29-1 and TRBJ2-3; 12 nucleotides agree with TRBD2. This CDR3 is CSVAPSGGVTDTQYF. The CDR3, as DNA: TGCAGCGTTGCCCCTAGCGGGGGGGTCACAGATACGCAGTATTTT.